Shown below are 18 T cell receptor beta chains from a single sample sequenced in a study of cytomegalovirus exposure and HLA in healthy donors. PCR involved 60 Vbeta and 13 Jbeta primers. The repertoire was sequenced with immunoSEQ multiplex PCR; TCRdb's copy has only in-frame clones and lacks some. The profile shows more than 60,000 clones, around 76% of them singletons. The sample consisted of PBMCs. The source is a man aged 18 to 35 in good health and CMV-seronegative.

The V call is TRBV19, the J call TRBJ1-2; 7 bases match TRBD1. Germline lookup yields CDR1 LNHDA and CDR2 SQIVND (reference sequence). The CDR3 is made up of 12 amino acids. The V and J ends lost 10 bases and 5 bases, in that order; junction bases with no gene match: 7. The CDR3 sequence: CATGRGRYGYTF. DNA for the CDR3: TGTGCCACGGGCAGGGGGAGGTATGGCTACACCTTC.

This clone has just one count. V usage is TRBV7-9 and J usage is TRBJ2-1, with 8 positions matching TRBD2. Germline V CDR1 and CDR2: SEHNR, FQNEAQ (reference sequence). The J segment lost 8 bases and the V segment lost 4 bases, leaving 7 bases of the junction unmatched. This CDR3 spans 14 amino acids. The CDR3 nucleotides are TGTGCCAGCAGCTCCTGGACTAGCAGACATGAGCAGTTCTTC. Its protein product is CASSSWTSRHEQFF.

This clone has only a few counts. The chain links TRBV6-5 to TRBJ2-1; 8 bases agree with TRBD1. There are 16 residues in the CDR3. J lost 2 bases, V lost 2 bases, and 5 bases had no gene match. Germline CDR1 reads MNHEY; CDR2 reads SVGAGI. Written as DNA, the CDR3 is TGTGCCAGCAGTTACAGCGACAGGGGACCCTACAATGAGCAGTTCTTC. Translated, it gives CASSYSDRGPYNEQFF.

This clone showed up just a few times. V usage is TRBV6-1 and J usage is TRBJ1-1; 10 bases are shared with TRBD1. CDR3 length: 15 amino acids. The junction had 7 bases not matched to a gene; V was cut back by 5 bases and J by 4 bases. CDR1 and CDR2 from the germline V gene are MNHNS and SASEGT. The CDR3 loop is CASSFPGQGSTEAFF. CDR3 nucleotide sequence: TGTGCCAGCAGTTTTCCGGGACAGGGGAGCACTGAAGCTTTCTTT.

This clone was seen once. This chain connects TRBV19 to TRBJ1-1; no firm D call. Looked up from germline, CDR1 is LNHDA and CDR2 is SQIVND (reference sequence). This CDR3 spans 14 amino acids. Trimming shortened V by 3 bases and J by 0 bases, and 8 bases separated the two germline ends. The chain's CDR3 is CASSMSAMNTEAFF. DNA for the CDR3: TGTGCCAGTAGTATGAGCGCCATGAACACTGAAGCTTTCTTT.

This chain joins TRBV6-6 and TRBJ2-7; 7 nucleotides match TRBD1. The CDR3 consists of 15 residues. Germline trimming cut 5 bases from V and 5 bases from J; bases unmatched to any gene: 12. CDR1 is MNHNY and CDR2 is SVGAGI in the germline V gene (reference sequence). The CDR3 sequence: CASSQGGSGLHEQYF. The CDR3, as DNA: TGTGCCAGCAGTCAAGGGGGCTCCGGTCTCCACGAGCAGTACTTC.

V is TRBV7-7 and J is TRBJ2-5; 11 positions agree with TRBD1. Looked up from germline, CDR1 is SSHAT and CDR2 is FNYEAQ (reference sequence). This CDR3 is 13 amino acids long. V dropped 3 bases and J dropped 7; count of bases not matched to a gene: 1. The CDR3 nucleotides read TGTGCCAGCAGCTTGGGACAGGGGGGGACCCAGTACTTC. Translating gives CASSLGQGGTQYF.

The V and J genes are TRBV4-2 and TRBJ2-5; 8 bases match TRBD2. CDR3 size: 17 residues. Germline CDR1 LGHNA, CDR2 YNFKEQ. V was pared by 1 base and J by 3 bases, with 10 bases of the junction left unmatched. The CDR3 sequence: CASSQGRRGGQKETQYF. In DNA form, the CDR3 reads TGTGCCAGCAGCCAAGGGAGACGGGGGGGGCAGAAAGAGACCCAGTACTTC.

V gene TRBV2 combines with J gene TRBJ2-7; TRBD1 matches at 12 bases. This CDR3 is built from 15 residues. Germline CDR1 SNHLY, CDR2 FYNNEI. V shed 3 bases, J shed 5 bases, and the junction held 5 bases outside the gene matches. The CDR3 bases are TGTGCCAGCAGTGACTGGGGACAGGGGGCAAACGAGCAGTACTTC. Its translation: CASSDWGQGANEQYF. The full variable domain, completed using reference TRBV2 and TRBJ2-7, is EPEVTQTPSHQVTQMGQEVILRCVPISNHLYFYWYRQILGQKVEFLVSFYNNEISEKSEIFDDQFSVERPDGSNFTLKIRSTKLEDSAMYFCASSDWGQGANEQYFGPGTRLTVT.

The rearrangement joins TRBV2 to TRBJ1-2; D possibly corresponds to TRBD1 (5 bases). Germline CDR1 reads SNHLY; CDR2 reads FYNNEI. V was shortened by 4 bases and J by 8 bases, with 8 bases between the two germline ends. The CDR3 sequence is 11 residues long. The CDR3 is CASSGQIGYTF. CDR3 nucleotides: TGTGCCAGCAGTGGACAGATAGGCTACACCTTC.

CDR3 nucleotide sequence: TGTGCCAGCAGCCCGGTGGGGCATTTTGAGAACATTCAGTACTTC. It is translated as CASSPVGHFENIQYF. The V gene is TRBV11-2, the J gene TRBJ2-4; tentatively, D is TRBD1 (5 bases). Trimming removed 5 bases from V and 7 bases from J, with 18 bases in between. Looked up from germline, CDR1 is SGHAT and CDR2 is FQNNGV. The CDR3 sequence is 15 residues long.

This clone was found a few times. The rearrangement uses TRBV5-4 and TRBJ1-6, with no clear D. Germline V gene data show CDR1 as SGHNT and CDR2 as YYREEE (reference sequence). There are 12 residues in the CDR3. The V and J ends lost 5 bases and 12 bases respectively, with 12 bases between them. CDR3 DNA: TGTGCCAGCAGATTGCCTGGAGGACCCCTCCACTTT. Translated: CASRLPGGPLHF.

The gene calls are TRBV7-9 and TRBJ1-1; D may be TRBD1 (6 bases). The CDR3 totals 14 residues. V lost 5 bases to trimming and J lost 0 bases, with 10 bases between them. Germline CDR1 and CDR2: SEHNR and FQNEAQ (reference sequence). DNA of the CDR3: TGTGCCAGCAGCCCTGACAGGATGAACACTGAAGCTTTCTTT. As protein: CASSPDRMNTEAFF.

The rearrangement uses TRBV7-6 and TRBJ2-5, with D possibly being TRBD2 (5 bases). V was trimmed by 1 base and J by 2 bases, leaving 14 bases between them. The CDR3 spans 16 residues. Germline CDR1 is SGHVS and CDR2 is FNYEAQ. The CDR3 spells CASSLVFGELQETQYF. Written as DNA, the CDR3 is TGTGCCAGCAGCTTAGTTTTCGGGGAGCTTCAAGAGACCCAGTACTTC.

The rearrangement joins TRBV21-1 to TRBJ2-2; TRBD1, as called in the table, went unchecked against the DNA. TRBV21-1 is labeled a pseudogene. The CDR3 is made up of 19 amino acids. This chain's CDR3 is CASSTVWALTGVHTGELFF. Here the CDR3 DNA reads TGTGCCAGCAGCACCGTTTGGGCCCTAACAGGGGTCCACACCGGGGAGCTGTTTTTT.

The chain has TRBV5-6 and TRBJ2-3, with D uncertain. Germline CDR1 is SGHDT and CDR2 is YYEEEE. V shed 4 bases and J shed 2 bases, with 14 bases lying between them. The CDR3 totals 15 residues. The CDR3, as DNA: TGTGCCAGCAGCCTTCTTTTAGCCACCACAGATACGCAGTATTTT. This codes for CASSLLLATTDTQYF.

This rearrangement joins TRBV7-6 to TRBJ1-4; 7 positions agree with TRBD1. The CDR3 spans 15 residues. The trim removed 5 bases at V and 2 bases at J, leaving 5 bases unmatched. Germline CDR1 SGHVS, CDR2 FNYEAQ. Here the CDR3 DNA reads TGTGCCAGCAGCAAGGACAGGTTCACTAATGAAAAACTGTTTTTT. This encodes CASSKDRFTNEKLFF.

The CDR3 is CASSRGQGYGYTF. The CDR3 DNA follows: TGTGCCAGCAGCAGGGGACAGGGTTATGGCTACACCTTC. This sequence joins TRBV2 and TRBJ1-2, with 9 positions matching TRBD1. The CDR3 totals 13 residues. CDR1 is SNHLY, CDR2 FYNNEI, per germline. J lost 5 bases, V lost 6 bases, and 4 bases had no gene match.